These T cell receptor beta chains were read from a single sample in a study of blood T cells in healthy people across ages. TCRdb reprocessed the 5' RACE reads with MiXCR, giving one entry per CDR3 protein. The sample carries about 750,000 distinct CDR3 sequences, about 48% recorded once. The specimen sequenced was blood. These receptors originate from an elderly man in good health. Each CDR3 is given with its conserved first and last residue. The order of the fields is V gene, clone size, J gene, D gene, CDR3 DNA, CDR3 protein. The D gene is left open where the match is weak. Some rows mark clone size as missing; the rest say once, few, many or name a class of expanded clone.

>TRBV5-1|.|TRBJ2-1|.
TGCGCCAGCAGCTTGGCCACAGCGGGCTACAATGAGCAGTTCTTC
CASSLATAGYNEQFF
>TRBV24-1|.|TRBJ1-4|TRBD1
TGTGCCACCAGTGACAGCATACAGGGGAACGAAAAACTGTTTTTT
CATSDSIQGNEKLFF
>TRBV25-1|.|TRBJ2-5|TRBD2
TGTGCCAGCAGCGACCCGACTAGCGCACAAGAGACCCAGTACTTC
CASSDPTSAQETQYF
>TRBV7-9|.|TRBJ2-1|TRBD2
TGTGCCAGCAGCTCTGGCGGAGCGGGGGGCTACAATGAGCAGTTCTTC
CASSSGGAGGYNEQFF
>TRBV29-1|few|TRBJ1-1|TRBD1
TGCAGCGCCCGAACCAGGGGGGACACTGAAGCTTTCTTT
CSARTRGDTEAFF
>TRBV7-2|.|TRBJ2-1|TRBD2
TGTGCCAACAGCGGGCTAGCGGGAGCTAGTGAGCAGTTCTTC
CANSGLAGASEQFF
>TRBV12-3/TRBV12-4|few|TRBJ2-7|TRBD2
TGTGCCAGCAGTCCCGGACTAGCGGGAGGAAGCGAGCAGTACTTC
CASSPGLAGGSEQYF
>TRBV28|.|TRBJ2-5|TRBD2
TGTGCCAGCAGTACACCGGGACTAGCGGGAGATGTGGGGTACCAAGAGACCCAGTACTTC
CASSTPGLAGDVGYQETQYF
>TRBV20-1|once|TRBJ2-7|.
TGCAGTGCTAGAGATAAGTCACTGATCTACGAGCAGTACTTC
CSARDKSLIYEQYF
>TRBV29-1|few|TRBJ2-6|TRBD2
TGCAGCGTTCGAGTGACTAGCGGACTCTCTGGGGCCAACGTCCTGACTTTC
CSVRVTSGLSGANVLTF
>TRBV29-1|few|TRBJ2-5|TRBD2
TGCAGCTCCCTACCGGGGGGGCGAGAGACCCAGTACTTC
CSSLPGGRETQYF
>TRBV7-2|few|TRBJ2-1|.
TGTGCCAGCAGCCATACCACGACAGGTTGGACCTACAATGAGCAGTTCTTC
CASSHTTTGWTYNEQFF